This T cell receptor (beta chain) stems from a study of T cells after yellow fever vaccination. The CDR3 spans 16 residues. The germline V and J ends were trimmed by 3 bases and 1 base, with 16 bases remaining between them. Germline V gene data show CDR1 as SEHNR and CDR2 as FQNEAQ (reference sequence). Via MiXCR, TCRdb re-called the 5' RACE reads, giving one row per CDR3 protein. The table has about 170,000 distinct CDR3 sequences, 11% seen once. This clonotype originated in a man between 18 and 35 years old who received the YFV17D yellow fever vaccine. The chain combines TRBV7-9 with TRBJ2-7, with D perhaps matching TRBD2 (5 bases). This sample comprised CD8+ T cells sorted from PBMCs, obtained 15 days after the yellow fever booster vaccination. The DNA of the CDR3 is TGTGCCAGCAGCTTCCACCGGGATAGAGTTTCCTACGAGCAGTACGTC. Amino acids: CASSFHRDRVSYEQYV.